This entry describes one TCR beta chain. What it binds is not known. This sample was taken from a study of CD8+ T cells in alopecia areata. Study at large: Among treated patients, oral tofacitinib was administered at 5 to 10 mg twice daily. People stayed on tofacitinib for 6 to 18 months, then stopped the drug for 6 months.

The sorting of PBMCs gave CD4+ and CD8+ T cells. Study results and limitations: Lesional scalp, notably in alopecia totalis/universalis, had clonality above that of normal scalp.

RNA extraction was followed by reverse transcription into cDNA, which acted as the sequencing template. Assay used: immunoSEQ multiplex PCR; TCRdb lists only in-frame clones, some missing. The sample contains 110,000 to 150,000 clones, roughly 62% of which appear only once. Sequenced here: CD4+ T cells sorted from blood, sampled at week 0. The receptor was isolated from a human donor with alopecia areata.

The CDR3 DNA reads as TGTGCCAGCAGCTCCGGACAGGGAGCCATGAACACTGAAGCTTTCTTT. Translated: CASSSGQGAMNTEAFF. The gene calls are TRBV7-9 and TRBJ1-1; the match to TRBD1 covers 8 bases. CDR1 SEHNR and CDR2 FQNEAQ come from the germline V gene (reference sequence). The trim removed 4 bases at V and 0 bases at J, leaving 7 bases unmatched. This CDR3 has 16 residues.